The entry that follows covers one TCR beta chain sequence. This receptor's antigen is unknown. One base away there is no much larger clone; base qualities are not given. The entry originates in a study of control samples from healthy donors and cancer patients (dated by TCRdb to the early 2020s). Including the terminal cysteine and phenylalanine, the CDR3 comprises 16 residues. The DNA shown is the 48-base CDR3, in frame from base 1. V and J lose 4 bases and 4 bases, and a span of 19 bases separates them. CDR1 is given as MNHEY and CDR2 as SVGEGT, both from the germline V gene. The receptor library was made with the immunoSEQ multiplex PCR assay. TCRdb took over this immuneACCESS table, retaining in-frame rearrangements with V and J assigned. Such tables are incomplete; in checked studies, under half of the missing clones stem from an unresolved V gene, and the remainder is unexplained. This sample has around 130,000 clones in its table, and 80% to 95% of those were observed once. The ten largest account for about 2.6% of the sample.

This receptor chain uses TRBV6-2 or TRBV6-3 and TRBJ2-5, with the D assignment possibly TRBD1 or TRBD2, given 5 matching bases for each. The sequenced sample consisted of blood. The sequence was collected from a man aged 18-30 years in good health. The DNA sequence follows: TGTGCCAGCAGTTCGTCTGGGGGAATTGCGCGAGAGACCCAGTACTTC. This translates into CASSSSGGIARETQYF.